The rows below give T cell receptor beta chains drawn from one sample of a study of CD8+ T cells in alopecia areata. Repertoires were generated with immunoSEQ multiplex PCR, while TCRdb's copy carries only in-frame clones and drops some. Among approximately 210,000 clones listed, about 40% were seen once. Sequencing used CD4+ T cells sorted from blood, obtained at approximately week 36, from a patient treated with tofacitinib. The receptor set was obtained from a human donor with alopecia areata. The CDR3 runs from the conserved cysteine through the conserved F or W. The D gene is left open where the match is weak. Size is omitted from some rows. Given values are once, few, many or a class for expanded clones.

NA	NA	TRBJ2-5	TRBV18	CASSRGVRETQYF	TGTGCCAGCTCACGAGGGGTGCGAGAGACCCAGTACTTC
NA	NA	TRBJ2-1	TRBV5-6	CASSFPSAANNEQFF	TGTGCCAGCAGCTTTCCTTCCGCGGCAAACAATGAGCAGTTCTTC
NA	NA	TRBJ2-7	TRBV29-1	CSVAASSGLTYEQYF	TGCAGCGTTGCGGCATCGTCAGGACTAACCTACGAGCAGTACTTC
NA	NA	TRBJ2-4	TRBV18	CASSPPNIAKNIQYF	TGTGCCAGCTCACCACCGAACATTGCCAAAAACATTCAGTACTTC
NA	TRBD1	TRBJ1-6	TRBV30	CAWSIGTANSPLHF	TGTGCCTGGAGCATCGGGACAGCAAATTCACCCCTCCACTTT
many	NA	TRBJ2-1	TRBV7-2	CASNRGLANEQFF	TGTGCCAGCAACCGGGGGCTAGCGAATGAGCAGTTCTTC
NA	NA	TRBJ2-3	TRBV7-6	CASSSATDTQYF	TGTGCCAGCAGCTCCGCCACAGATACGCAGTATTTT
NA	NA	TRBJ1-1	TRBV7-3	CASSLNRDTEAFF	TGTGCCAGCAGCCTCAACAGGGACACTGAAGCTTTCTTT
NA	NA	TRBJ2-4	TRBV11-1	CASSFGVLAKNIQYF	TGTGCCAGCAGCTTTGGGGTACTAGCCAAAAACATTCAGTACTTC
few	NA	TRBJ1-2	TRBV4-2	CASSKGVQDGYTF	TGTGCCAGCAGTAAGGGAGTTCAGGATGGCTACACCTTC